The clone carrying this T cell receptor (beta chain) has more than one count but fewer than ten. A single record per CDR3 protein comes from TCRdb applying MiXCR to the RT-PCR reads. The profile shows fewer than 3,000 distinct CDR3 sequences, around 21% of them singletons. The ends lost 7 bases at V and 2 bases at J; junction bases unmatched: 3. CDR1 is MDHEN and CDR2 is SYDVKM in the germline V gene. This CDR3 region has 13 residues. This specimen comes from a study of patients and donors after allogeneic stem cell transplantation. J is TRBJ2-3 and V is TRBV28, with TRBD1 identical over 7 bases. Material: blood, either unsorted or a sorted T cell fraction (not recorded which). The source of this sequence is a human donor who was either an allogeneic HSCT recipient or a stem cell or donor lymphocyte infusion donor (not recorded which). It is not recorded whose cells these are; they may come from a transplant donor. The CDR3 coding sequence is TGTGCCAGCATGGGACAGAACACAGATACGCAGTATTTT. Amino acid sequence: CASMGQNTDTQYF.